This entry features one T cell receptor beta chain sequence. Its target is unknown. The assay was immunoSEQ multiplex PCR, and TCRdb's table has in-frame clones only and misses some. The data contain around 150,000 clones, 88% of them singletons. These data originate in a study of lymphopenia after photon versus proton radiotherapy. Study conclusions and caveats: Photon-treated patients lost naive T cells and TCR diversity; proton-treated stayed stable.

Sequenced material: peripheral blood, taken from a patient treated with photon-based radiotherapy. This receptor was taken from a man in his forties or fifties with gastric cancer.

The CDR3 nucleotides read TGTGCCAGCAGCTTAAATCCTAGCAGACTGTACGAGCAGTACTTC. This encodes CASSLNPSRLYEQYF. The chain links TRBV11-2 to TRBJ2-7, with a possible D match to TRBD2 (5 bases). CDR1 and CDR2 from the germline V gene are SGHAT and FQNNGV. This CDR3 spans 15 amino acids. Deletions cut 2 bases from V and 4 bases from J, with 15 bases between. Full variable domain (rest looked up from reference TRBV11-2 and TRBJ2-7): EAGVAQSPRYKIIEKRQSVAFWCNPISGHATLYWYQQILGQGPKLLIQFQNNGVVDDSQLPKDRFSAERLKGVDSTLKIQPAKLEDSAVYLCASSLNPSRLYEQYFGPGTRLTVT.